Given below is one T cell receptor (beta chain) in context. The target antigen is unknown. This specimen comes from a study of cytomegalovirus exposure and HLA in healthy donors. Study-wide context: About 83 million unique TCRs from HLA-typed donors made up an early data release.

The PCR used 60 Vbeta and 13 Jbeta primers. The method was immunoSEQ multiplex PCR; TCRdb's version includes in-frame clones alone and lacks a portion of them. The table includes 65,000 to 85,000 clones, approximately 70% detected once. Study-wide results and limits: Cytomegalovirus status was reportedly diagnosed by the classifier with high sensitivity and specificity.

This TCR derives from a male donor in good health and CMV-seropositive. What was sequenced was PBMCs.

DNA for the CDR3: TGTGCCAGCAGTTTACACAGGGGGCGAGAGCAGTACTTC. Amino acids: CASSLHRGREQYF. J is TRBJ2-7 and V is TRBV28; 9 bases are a match to TRBD1. V was clipped by 2 bases and J by 7 bases; unmatched bases: 3. CDR3 size: 13 residues. CDR1 is MDHEN, CDR2 SYDVKM, per germline.